These 31 T cell receptor beta chains were all obtained from the same sample, sequenced in a study of T-cell memory formation after mild COVID-19. Each CDR3 protein gets one entry after TCRdb re-called the 5' RACE reads with MiXCR. The sample holds 450,000 or so distinct CDR3 sequences, 15% to 20% seen once. Sequenced sample: PBMCs or a T cell subset sorted from them (not recorded which). These TCRs come from an adult woman who had mild COVID-19 (a few samples of this study predate the infection). Cell type and time point are not known.

The chain uses TRBV24-1 and TRBJ2-3, with TRBD2 as a possible D gene (5 bases). Trimming stripped 6 bases from V and 5 bases from J, with 20 bases between. Germline CDR1 and CDR2: KGHDR and SFDVKD. This CDR3 region has 16 residues. Here the CDR3 reads CATSSPDRGLGDTQYF. As DNA, the CDR3 is TGTGCCACCAGTAGTCCAGATCGGGGTTTGGGAGATACGCAGTATTTT.

This clonotype came up a few times. The chain employs TRBV4-3 and TRBJ2-3; 12 bases map to TRBD2. The CDR3 extends over 17 amino acids. CDR1 is LGHNA and CDR2 is YSLEER in the germline V gene. After removal of 3 bases from V and 4 bases from J, the junction contained 8 bases not matched to a gene. The CDR3 loop reads CASSHPRSSGGADTQYF. The CDR3 region has the DNA TGCGCCAGCAGCCACCCTCGATCTAGCGGGGGGGCAGATACGCAGTATTTT.

The chain joins TRBV5-1 to TRBJ2-6; the match to TRBD1 covers 9 bases. This CDR3 has 17 residues. Germline V gene sequence: CDR1 SGHRS, CDR2 YFSETQ. Unmatched junction bases numbered 4, after V lost 3 bases and J lost 0 bases. The CDR3 nucleotides are TGCGCCAGCAGCTGGGGGGACAGGGTCTCTGGGGCCAACGTCCTGACTTTC. It yields the protein CASSWGDRVSGANVLTF. Complete variable domain (other parts from reference TRBV5-1 and TRBJ2-6): KAGVTQTPRYLIKTRGQQVTLSCSPISGHRSVSWYQQTPGQGLQFLFEYFSETQRNKGNFPGRFSGRQFSNSRSEMNVSTLELGDSALYLCASSWGDRVSGANVLTFGAGSRLTVL.

The chain recombines TRBV6-1 with TRBJ2-7; 11 bases align to TRBD2. Trimming cost V 2 bases and J 6 bases; bases outside gene matches: 3. Looked up from germline, CDR1 is MNHNS and CDR2 is SASEGT. This CDR3 has 14 amino acids. CDR3 bases: TGTGCCAGCAGTGAAACCGGACTAGCGGGCGAGCAGTACTTC. Translating it yields CASSETGLAGEQYF.

The chain couples TRBV7-3 to TRBJ2-2, with TRBD2 as a possible D gene (5 bases). Per the germline V gene, CDR1 is SGHTA and CDR2 is FQGTGA. V dropped 4 bases and J dropped 4 bases, with 10 bases sitting between them. The CDR3 contains 14 residues. This CDR3 reads CASSYSVGTGELFF. The CDR3 DNA reads as TGTGCCAGCAGCTATAGCGTGGGCACCGGGGAGCTGTTTTTT.

V and J are TRBV7-3 and TRBJ2-3; D uncertain. There are 14 residues in the CDR3. V was clipped by 5 bases and J by 3 bases, with 12 bases between them. Germline V gene sequence: CDR1 SGHTA, CDR2 FQGTGA. The CDR3 spells CASSLARDTDTQYF. CDR3 DNA: TGTGCCAGCAGCCTCGCTAGGGATACAGATACGCAGTATTTT.

The chain is built from TRBV18 and TRBJ2-3, with unresolved D. The CDR3 extends over 12 amino acids. CDR1 KGHSH and CDR2 LQKENI come from the germline V gene. The germline V and J ends were trimmed by 1 base and 6 bases, with 5 bases remaining between them. CDR3 in amino acids: CASSPLEDTQYF. The DNA for the CDR3 is TGTGCCAGCTCACCACTGGAGGATACGCAGTATTTT.

This rearrangement joins TRBV19 to TRBJ1-2; 7 positions match TRBD1. V was pared by 2 bases and J by 6 bases, with 3 bases of the junction left unmatched. The CDR3 sequence is 13 residues long. CDR1 is LNHDA and CDR2 is SQIVND in the germline V gene (reference sequence). The CDR3 sequence: CASSIPTGNGYTF. The CDR3 DNA reads TGTGCCAGTAGTATACCGACAGGGAATGGCTACACCTTC.

The J gene is TRBJ2-3, the V gene TRBV18; a possible D gene is TRBD2 (5 bases). V was clipped by 0 bases and J by 1 base, with 8 bases between them. The CDR3 covers 15 residues. Germline values: CDR1 KGHSH, CDR2 LQKENI. The DNA of the CDR3 is TGTGCCAGCTCACCACCCTCAGCGGGCACAGATACGCAGTATTTT. Translated: CASSPPSAGTDTQYF.

This clonotype was observed a handful of times. The chain recombines TRBV20-1 with TRBJ2-7; unclear D gene. Germline V lookup: CDR1 DFQATT, CDR2 SNEGSKA (reference sequence). This CDR3 comprises 12 residues. V gave up 5 bases and J gave up 3 bases, with 11 bases separating them. The CDR3 DNA is TGCAGTGCTCTCACCCCGGGCTACGAGCAGTACTTC. It translates to CSALTPGYEQYF.

In DNA form, the CDR3 reads TGCAGCGTTACTCGTCGTCCGGGACAGACCCGAGTGGGCTATGGCTACACCTTC. Translation gives CSVTRRPGQTRVGYGYTF. The chain is built from TRBV29-1 and TRBJ1-2; TRBD1 matches 7 bases. The V gene end was trimmed by 5 bases and the J gene end by 4 bases; junction bases not matched to a gene: 22. Germline assignment: CDR1 SQVTM and CDR2 ANQGSEA. This CDR3 is 18 amino acids long.

This chain joins TRBV15 and TRBJ2-3, with D uncertain. Germline V gene lookup returns CDR1 LNHNV and CDR2 YYDKDF (reference sequence). V dropped 0 bases and J dropped 13 bases, with 14 bases sitting between them. This CDR3 comprises 13 residues. Written as DNA, the CDR3 is TGTGCCACCAGCAGAGATCTCCAAGAAAAGGAGTATTTT. The encoded protein is CATSRDLQEKEYF.

This chain joins TRBV5-1 and TRBJ1-1; TRBD1 agrees at 7 bases. The junction had 3 bases not matched to a gene; V was cut back by 5 bases and J by 2 bases. Germline loops: CDR1 SGHRS, CDR2 YFSETQ. CDR3 size: 13 residues. As DNA, the CDR3 is TGCGCCAGCAGAACAGGGGCAAACACTGAAGCTTTCTTT. Its translation: CASRTGANTEAFF.

This clonotype was recorded a few times. This chain links TRBV12-3 or TRBV12-4 with TRBJ2-2, with D uncertain. The CDR3 extends over 13 amino acids. Trimming removed 4 bases from V and 2 bases from J, with 5 bases in between. The CDR3 is CASSSINTGELFF. The CDR3 region has the DNA TGTGCCAGCAGTTCAATTAACACCGGGGAGCTGTTTTTT.

The chain employs TRBV4-2 and TRBJ2-3, with D maybe TRBD2 (6 bases). V lost 0 bases, J lost 4 bases, and 11 bases lay in between. CDR3 size: 15 residues. From germline, CDR1 is LGHNA and CDR2 YNFKEQ. CDR3 amino acids: CASSQEWWGADTQYF. The CDR3 nucleotides are TGTGCCAGCAGCCAAGAATGGTGGGGGGCAGATACGCAGTATTTT.

This clonotype was picked up a small number of times. The rearrangement links TRBV7-3 to TRBJ1-1; D uncertain. Germline CDR1 is SGHTA and CDR2 is FQGTGA. This CDR3 spans 14 amino acids. Deletions cut 2 bases from V and 1 base from J, with 8 bases between. CDR3 nucleotides: TGTGCCAGCAGCTTAGACGGGGAGAACACTGAAGCTTTCTTT. It yields the protein CASSLDGENTEAFF.

This clonotype appeared a few times. V is TRBV20-1 and J is TRBJ1-6; D may be TRBD1 (6 bases). Germline lookup yields CDR1 DFQATT and CDR2 SNEGSKA (reference sequence). The V end lost 3 bases, the J end lost 5 bases, and 14 bases lay between the germline ends. The CDR3 extends over 15 amino acids. In DNA, the CDR3 is TGCAGTGCTAGTAGGACAGCCCAGAATAATTCACCCCTCCACTTT. Protein sequence: CSASRTAQNNSPLHF.

This clonotype has more than one count but fewer than ten. The chain links TRBV9 to TRBJ2-3; either TRBD1 or TRBD2 may supply D (6 bases each). The CDR3 loop spans 17 amino acids. The germline gives CDR1 SGDLS, CDR2 YYNGEE. The V end was cut by 0 bases, the J end by 1 base, with 15 bases between. The CDR3 sequence is CASSVVGGGTRTDTQYF. CDR3 bases: TGTGCCAGCAGCGTAGTGGGGGGCGGAACCCGCACAGATACGCAGTATTTT.

This chain connects TRBV7-2 to TRBJ2-3; the D gene is possibly TRBD2 (5 bases). From germline, CDR1 is SGHTA and CDR2 FQGNSA. Trimming cost V 5 bases and J 1 base, with 16 bases left between them. The CDR3 spans 16 residues. CDR3 nucleotides: TGTGCCAGCAGCCCTAAGGAGAGCGGTGGCACAGATACGCAGTATTTT. Amino acids: CASSPKESGGTDTQYF.

The rearrangement uses TRBV29-1 and TRBJ2-1, with a weak D call TRBD2 (5 bases). Germline values: CDR1 SQVTM, CDR2 ANQGSEA. Trimming removed 7 bases from V and 6 bases from J, with 19 bases in between. The CDR3 is made up of 14 amino acids. In DNA form, the CDR3 reads TGCAGCGCCCCTCTAGCCCGCTCTTTCAATGAGCAGTTCTTC. The encoded protein is CSAPLARSFNEQFF.

The chain uses TRBV24-1 and TRBJ1-2; D gene ambiguous. V was pared by 0 bases and J by 7 bases, with 2 bases between. CDR3 length: 11 residues. Per germline, CDR1 KGHDR and CDR2 SFDVKD. CDR3 protein: CATSDLRGYTF. In DNA, the CDR3 is TGTGCCACCAGTGATTTGCGTGGCTACACCTTC.

This chain links TRBV5-1 with TRBJ1-3; TRBD1 agrees at 10 bases. The CDR3 loop spans 14 amino acids. Trimming cost V 4 bases and J 8 bases; bases outside gene matches: 6. CDR1 is SGHRS, CDR2 YFSETQ, per germline. The CDR3: CASSQDRGEDTIYF. DNA of the CDR3: TGCGCCAGCAGCCAGGACAGGGGGGAGGACACCATATATTTT.

This clonotype has just a few counts. The V gene is TRBV7-9, the J gene TRBJ1-1; TRBD1 might be the D (6 bases). This CDR3 region has 14 residues. The V gene's germline CDR1 is SEHNR and CDR2 FQNEAQ (reference sequence). V was shortened by 3 bases and J by 5 bases, with 13 bases between the two germline ends. The CDR3 coding sequence is TGTGCCAGCAGCTTCCAGGGGCCGGGGACTGAAGCTTTCTTT. Amino acids: CASSFQGPGTEAFF.

The sample holds a few counts of this clonotype. V gene TRBV4-2 combines with J gene TRBJ2-1; 8 bases map to TRBD2. CDR3 length equals 16 residues. The J segment lost 4 bases and the V segment lost 2 bases, leaving 7 bases of the junction unmatched. Germline CDR1 reads LGHNA; CDR2 reads YNFKEQ. DNA for the CDR3: TGTGCCAGCAGCCAACAAGCGGGGGAATCATACAATGAGCAGTTCTTC. Amino acids: CASSQQAGESYNEQFF.

This clonotype has ten or more counts. This rearrangement joins TRBV4-3 to TRBJ1-3; a possible D gene is TRBD1 (6 bases). This CDR3 is 15 amino acids long. Germline assignment: CDR1 LGHNA and CDR2 YSLEER. Deletions cut 2 bases from V and 7 bases from J, with 15 bases between. The CDR3 DNA reads TGCGCCAGCAGCCAATTTCAGGGGACGCTCAACACCATATATTTT. As protein: CASSQFQGTLNTIYF.

This chain joins TRBV10-3 and TRBJ2-2; D is perhaps TRBD1 or TRBD2 (6 bases each). With 0 bases removed from V and 5 bases from J, the gap between germline ends came to 7 bases. This CDR3 has 14 amino acids. Germline CDR1 is ENHRY and CDR2 is SYGVKD. This CDR3 is CAISESGGTGELFF. The CDR3 bases are TGTGCCATCAGTGAGTCAGGGGGGACCGGGGAGCTGTTTTTT.

V gene TRBV20-1 combines with J gene TRBJ2-3; 9 bases are shared with TRBD2. The ends lost 3 bases at V and 4 bases at J; junction bases unmatched: 8. The CDR3 length is 15 residues. The V gene's germline CDR1 is DFQATT and CDR2 SNEGSKA (reference sequence). CDR3 region: CSARLISGGPDTQYF. The CDR3 nucleotides are TGCAGTGCTAGGCTAATTAGCGGGGGCCCAGATACGCAGTATTTT.

The chain couples TRBV10-3 to TRBJ2-3; TRBD2 might be the D (7 bases). V was clipped by 7 bases and J by 2 bases, with 13 bases between them. The CDR3 consists of 14 residues. Germline V gene sequence: CDR1 ENHRY, CDR2 SYGVKD. CDR3 nucleotide sequence: TGTGCCATCAATCGGGGGGCGGACACAGATACGCAGTATTTT. It encodes CAINRGADTDTQYF.

This clonotype appeared many times. The chain links TRBV7-9 to TRBJ2-3, with D hard to call. V lost 0 bases to trimming and J lost 3 bases, with 4 bases between them. The CDR3 has 13 amino acids. Germline V gives CDR1 SEHNR, CDR2 FQNEAQ (reference sequence). The DNA of the CDR3 is TGTGCCAGCAGCTTAGCCACTACAGATACGCAGTATTTT. The encoded protein is CASSLATTDTQYF.

The rearrangement links TRBV6-2 or TRBV6-3 to TRBJ2-7; D is unresolved. Looked up from germline, CDR1 is MNHEY and CDR2 is SVGEGT. The CDR3 is 14 residues long. With 5 bases removed from V and 1 base from J, the gap between germline ends came to 12 bases. CDR3 protein: CASSEIGSSYEQYF. The CDR3 DNA follows: TGTGCCAGCAGTGAGATTGGATCTTCCTACGAGCAGTACTTC.

This clonotype was detected only once. V is TRBV20-1 and J is TRBJ1-4; no clear D gene. Trimming shortened V by 2 bases and J by 8 bases, and 12 bases separated the two germline ends. The CDR3 has 13 residues. Germline V CDR1 and CDR2: DFQATT, SNEGSKA (reference sequence). The CDR3 here is CSARPWGGEKLFF. The DNA of the CDR3 is TGCAGTGCTAGACCTTGGGGAGGGGAAAAACTGTTTTTT.